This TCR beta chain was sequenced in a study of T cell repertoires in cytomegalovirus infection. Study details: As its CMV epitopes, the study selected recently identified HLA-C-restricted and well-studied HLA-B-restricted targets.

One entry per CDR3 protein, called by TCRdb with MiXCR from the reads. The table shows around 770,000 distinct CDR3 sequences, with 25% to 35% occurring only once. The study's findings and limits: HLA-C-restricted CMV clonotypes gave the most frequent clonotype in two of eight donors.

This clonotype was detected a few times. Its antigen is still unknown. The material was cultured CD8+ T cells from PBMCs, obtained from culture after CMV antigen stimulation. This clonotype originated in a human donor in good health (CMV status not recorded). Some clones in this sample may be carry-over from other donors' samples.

CDR3 coding DNA: TGTGCCAGCAGCTTGGGGGCTCGGGACGAGCAGTACTTC. Protein: CASSLGARDEQYF. The chain couples TRBV5-6 to TRBJ2-7; D gene unclear. V lost 0 bases and J 5 bases, leaving 9 bases between the germline ends. Germline lookup yields CDR1 SGHDT and CDR2 YYEEEE. This CDR3 is 13 amino acids long.